The T cell receptor (beta chain) described here comes from a study of regulatory and conventional T cells in RAG deficiency. Data came from immunoSEQ multiplex PCR; TCRdb stores just in-frame clones and leaves some out. In the table there are some 21,000 clones, roughly 96% of which are singletons. Blood CD4+ CD25-low CD127-high conventional T cells supplied the genomic DNA template. V lost 0 bases and J 5 bases, leaving 13 bases between the germline ends. From germline, CDR1 is MNHNS and CDR2 SASEGT. The length of the CDR3 is 15 residues. These same records also appear under a second study, on regulatory T cells. From that study: Primers: 52 TRBV forward and 13 TRBJ reverse.

The chain carries TRBV6-1 and TRBJ1-1; no reliable D call. Sequencing was performed on CD25- CD4+ T cells sorted from blood. The clonotype comes from a human donor in good health. CDR3 in amino acids: CASSEAARGRTEAFF. The CDR3 DNA sequence: TGTGCCAGCAGTGAAGCGGCTCGGGGTAGGACTGAAGCTTTCTTT.